The 29 T cell receptor beta chains below all came from one sample that was sequenced in a study of T-cell reconstitution after alpha-beta-depleted transplantation in children. Researchers prepared the TCRbeta library using unique molecular identifiers, the study reports. TCRdb re-called the PCR reads through MiXCR, storing one row per CDR3 protein. Among fewer than 700,000 distinct CDR3 sequences listed, roughly 24% were seen once. The material was PBMCs, mostly from graft donor cells, obtained 360 days after TCRalphabeta/CD19-depleted stem cell transplant. These receptors came from a boy in the first two years of life who had a stem cell transplant for acute myeloid leukemia, so the T cells may come from the graft donor.

This clonotype was seen at least ten times. The chain links TRBV29-1 to TRBJ2-3; no firm D call. The CDR3 runs 13 residues. CDR1 and CDR2 (germline): SQVTM, ANQGSEA. V was trimmed by 4 bases and J by 2 bases, leaving 10 bases between them. In DNA, the CDR3 is TGCAGCGTTGCTGGCAGGTCCACAGATACGCAGTATTTT. Its protein is CSVAGRSTDTQYF.

The rearrangement joins TRBV20-1 to TRBJ1-1; D is uncertain. CDR3 length: 15 residues. Trimming took 0 bases from V and 6 from J, leaving 17 bases between them. Per germline, CDR1 DFQATT and CDR2 SNEGSKA (reference sequence). The CDR3 here is CSARDGAEFRAEAFF. The DNA of the CDR3 is TGCAGTGCTAGAGATGGAGCGGAATTCCGTGCTGAAGCTTTCTTT.

The chain uses TRBV7-2 and TRBJ2-3, with D uncertain. The germline CDR1 and CDR2 sequences are SGHTA and FQGNSA. V was pared by 3 bases and J by 1 base, with 11 bases between. The CDR3 is 15 residues long. Written as DNA, the CDR3 is TGTGCCAGCAGCTTCAAACTCAGTGGCACAGATACGCAGTATTTT. Amino acid sequence: CASSFKLSGTDTQYF.

This clonotype was detected ten times or more. The chain is built from TRBV15 and TRBJ1-5; a possible D gene is TRBD1 (6 bases). The length of the CDR3 is 15 residues. Germline V CDR1 and CDR2: LNHNV, YYDKDF (reference sequence). The germline V and J ends were trimmed by 0 bases and 6 bases, with 12 bases remaining between them. For the CDR3, the DNA is TGTGCCACCAGCAGAGATGCTGGGGGCTCTCAGCCCCAGCATTTT. Its protein is CATSRDAGGSQPQHF.

The chain carries TRBV7-9 and TRBJ2-2; D is possibly TRBD1 (6 bases). This CDR3 has 17 residues. Germline-derived CDR1 and CDR2 are SEHNR and FQNEAQ (reference sequence). The V gene lost 4 bases and the J gene lost 0 bases, with 15 bases spanning the gap. The DNA for the CDR3 is TGTGCCAGCAGCTCAGAACAGGGCGTCGCGAACACCGGGGAGCTGTTTTTT. Protein: CASSSEQGVANTGELFF. Looking up the rest from reference TRBV7-9 and TRBJ2-2 gives the full variable domain: DTGVSQNPRHKITKRGQNVTFRCDPISEHNRLYWYRQTLGQGPEFLTYFQNEAQLEKSRLLSDRFSAERPKGSFSTLEIQRTEQGDSAMYLCASSSEQGVANTGELFFGEGSRLTVL.

This clonotype occurred many times. V and J are TRBV11-3 and TRBJ2-7; maybe TRBD1 (5 bases). There are 16 residues in the CDR3. Germline assignment: CDR1 SGHNT and CDR2 YENEEA. Trimming removed 2 bases from V and 3 bases from J, with 17 bases in between. CDR3 sequence: CASSLLLDSPFYEQYF. In nucleotides, the CDR3 is TGTGCCAGCAGCTTACTACTCGACAGTCCCTTCTACGAGCAGTACTTC.

In this sample, this clonotype turned up a few times. The chain is built from TRBV20-1 and TRBJ2-1; TRBD2 matches 11 bases. Germline assignment: CDR1 DFQATT and CDR2 SNEGSKA (reference sequence). Trimming at V came to 0 bases and at J to 4 bases, leaving 5 bases not matched to a gene. There are 16 residues in the CDR3. The CDR3 sequence is CSAREDRLAGYNEQFF. The DNA for the CDR3 is TGCAGTGCTAGAGAAGATCGACTAGCGGGGTACAATGAGCAGTTCTTC.

This clonotype turned up a few times. At one end, the junction sequence differs from germline, possibly due to a read error. The chain couples TRBV20-1 to TRBJ1-3; TRBD1 aligns across 7 bases. This CDR3 spans 17 amino acids. CDR1 and CDR2 (germline): DFQATT, SNEGSKA (reference sequence). The CDR3 DNA reads as TGCAGTGCCAGAGAAATTACAGGGGATTTATCTGGAAACACCATATATTTT. This sequence encodes CSAREITGDLSGNTIYF.

The rearrangement links TRBV20-1 to TRBJ2-4; D call uncertain. CDR3 length equals 16 residues. The ends were cut back, 2 bases at V and 1 base at J, with 15 bases in the middle. Germline V gene sequence: CDR1 DFQATT, CDR2 SNEGSKA (reference sequence). In nucleotides, the CDR3 is TGCAGTGCTAGACCCTACCTTCTGGGGGCCAAAAACATTCAGTACTTC. It is translated as CSARPYLLGAKNIQYF.

This rearrangement joins TRBV7-6 to TRBJ2-1; 8 bases agree with TRBD2. The germline V gene encodes CDR1 SGHVS and CDR2 FNYEAQ. Trimming at V came to 0 bases and at J to 9 bases, leaving 10 bases not matched to a gene. The CDR3 consists of 16 residues. The CDR3 loop is CASSLAPGGAGLEQFF. The DNA for the CDR3 is TGTGCCAGCAGCTTAGCCCCCGGGGGGGCCGGACTTGAGCAGTTCTTC. The full variable domain, in which reference TRBV7-6 and TRBJ2-1 provide the parts outside the CDR3, is GAGVSQSPRYKVTKRGQDVALRCDPISGHVSLYWYRQALGQGPEFLTYFNYEAQQDKSGLPNDRFSAERPEGSISTLTIQRTEQRDSAMYRCASSLAPGGAGLEQFFGPGTRLTVL.

This clonotype was seen repeatedly, ten times or more. This rearrangement joins TRBV6-6 to TRBJ2-3, with unresolved D. Per the germline V gene, CDR1 is MNHNY and CDR2 is SVGAGI (reference sequence). V was trimmed by 7 bases and J by 1 base, leaving 3 bases between them. There are 11 residues in the CDR3. Here the CDR3 DNA reads TGTGCCAGCACCCGCACAGATACGCAGTATTTT. Translation gives CASTRTDTQYF.

In this sample, this clonotype turned up a few times. V and J are TRBV27 and TRBJ2-6; D is unclear. The CDR3 loop spans 13 amino acids. V dropped 6 bases and J dropped 4 bases, with 7 bases sitting between them. Per germline, CDR1 MNHEY and CDR2 SMNVEV (reference sequence). CDR3 residues: CASSLVGANVLTF. CDR3 in DNA: TGTGCCAGCAGCCTGGTCGGGGCCAACGTCCTGACTTTC.

This clonotype occurred a few times. CDR3 DNA sequence: TGCAGTGGGTTGGGGGGCAATGGCTACACCTTC. It encodes CSGLGGNGYTF. The chain has TRBV20-1 and TRBJ1-2, with D possibly being TRBD1 (6 bases). Between the trimmed V and J ends, which lost 7 bases and 6 bases, there was a span of 12 bases. This CDR3 has 11 residues. CDR1 is DFQATT, CDR2 SNEGSKA, per germline (reference sequence).

The J gene is TRBJ2-7, the V gene TRBV7-8; D not certain. With 0 bases removed from V and 4 bases from J, the gap between germline ends came to 10 bases. The CDR3 is 14 residues long. CDR1 and CDR2 (germline): SGHVS, FQNEAQ. The DNA for the CDR3 is TGTGCCAGCAGCTTAGCGCCATTACAGTACGAGCAGTACGTC. Translating it yields CASSLAPLQYEQYV.

This clonotype was counted many times. The V and J genes are TRBV7-2 and TRBJ2-7; possibly TRBD1 or TRBD2 for D (6 bases each). Germline values: CDR1 SGHTA, CDR2 FQGNSA. The CDR3 loop spans 15 amino acids. With 5 bases removed from V and 0 bases from J, the gap between germline ends came to 14 bases. For the CDR3, the DNA is TGTGCCAGCAGCCGAACCTGGGGGGCCTCCTACGAGCAGTACTTC. As protein: CASSRTWGASYEQYF.

This clonotype was counted ten times or more. The chain employs TRBV18 and TRBJ2-3; D tentatively fits TRBD1 or TRBD2 (5 bases each). The germline CDR1 and CDR2 sequences are KGHSH and LQKENI. Trimming stripped 8 bases from V and 2 bases from J, with 14 bases between. This CDR3 contains 14 residues. The CDR3, as DNA: TGTGCCAGCACCTTACAAGGGACCACAGATACGCAGTATTTT. Its protein product is CASTLQGTTDTQYF.

This clonotype showed up many times. The V gene is TRBV7-2, the J gene TRBJ2-7; D may be TRBD1 or TRBD2 (5 bases each). The CDR3 runs to 14 residues. Between the trimmed V and J ends, which lost 1 base and 2 bases, there was a span of 9 bases. Germline CDR1 reads SGHTA; CDR2 reads FQGNSA. In nucleotides, the CDR3 is TGTGCCAGCAGCTTAGTGCCGGGGCCCTACGAGCAGTACTTC. The encoded protein is CASSLVPGPYEQYF.

The rearrangement links TRBV7-6 to TRBJ2-7; perhaps TRBD1 as D (7 bases). Trimming pared 5 bases from V and 2 bases from J, leaving 13 bases between. Looked up from germline, CDR1 is SGHVS and CDR2 is FNYEAQ. This CDR3 is 14 amino acids long. Here the CDR3 DNA reads TGTGCCAGCAGCCGATTCAGGGGGGCCTACGAGCAGTACTTC. It translates to CASSRFRGAYEQYF. The variable domain in full, completed from reference TRBV7-6 and TRBJ2-7, reads GAGVSQSPRYKVTKRGQDVALRCDPISGHVSLYWYRQALGQGPEFLTYFNYEAQQDKSGLPNDRFSAERPEGSISTLTIQRTEQRDSAMYRCASSRFRGAYEQYFGPGTRLTVT.

The chain couples TRBV11-2 to TRBJ2-7, with 12 bases that match TRBD1. Germline CDR1 SGHAT, CDR2 FQNNGV. This CDR3 contains 20 residues. V shed 5 bases and J 0 bases; nucleotides not matched to a gene: 17. CDR3 DNA: TGTGCCAGCAGCGATTCCCTTTCCCTTTGGGGACAGGGGGCCTCCTACGAGCAGTACTTC. Translating gives CASSDSLSLWGQGASYEQYF.

This clonotype showed up just once. V usage is TRBV6-5 and J usage is TRBJ1-6; 9 bases are a match to TRBD1. Germline V lookup: CDR1 MNHEY, CDR2 SVGAGI. CDR3 size: 16 residues. After removal of 0 bases from V and 10 bases from J, the junction contained 7 bases not matched to a gene. CDR3 loop: CASSYSRGQGYSPLHF. CDR3 in DNA: TGTGCCAGCAGTTACTCCCGAGGACAGGGGTACTCACCCCTCCACTTT.

The sample holds many counts of this clonotype. The chain carries TRBV5-6 and TRBJ2-5, with 8 positions matching TRBD1. The CDR3 is 16 residues long. Losses at the gene ends were 4 bases for V and 7 bases for J; bases not matched to a gene: 15. In germline, CDR1 is SGHDT, CDR2 YYEEEE. As DNA, the CDR3 is TGTGCCAGCAGCGACGACCTGACCACAGGACAGGGGACCCAGTACTTC. This encodes CASSDDLTTGQGTQYF.

At least ten counts were recorded for this clonotype. The rearrangement links TRBV5-1 to TRBJ1-1; D not resolved. There are 13 residues in the CDR3. CDR1 and CDR2 (germline): SGHRS, YFSETQ. The V and J ends lost 4 bases and 2 bases respectively, with 9 bases between them. This CDR3 is CASSRVLNTEAFF. The CDR3 DNA follows: TGCGCCAGCAGCAGGGTGCTTAACACTGAAGCTTTCTTT.

This clonotype was found many times. The rearrangement links TRBV20-1 to TRBJ1-1, with 7 bases identical to TRBD1. V lost 1 base to trimming and J lost 0 bases; unmatched junction nucleotides: 2. Germline CDR1 is DFQATT and CDR2 is SNEGSKA (reference sequence). The CDR3 runs to 14 residues. This CDR3 is CSARGGQLNTEAFF. The CDR3 region has the DNA TGCAGTGCTAGAGGGGGACAGTTGAACACTGAAGCTTTCTTT.

This clonotype was seen at least ten times. V usage is TRBV9 and J usage is TRBJ1-5; D unclear. This CDR3 is built from 16 residues. V dropped 4 bases and J dropped 3 bases, with 17 bases sitting between them. Germline loops: CDR1 SGDLS, CDR2 YYNGEE. The CDR3 coding sequence is TGTGCCAGCAGCCCCCGTACGGTGAGAAACAATCAGCCCCAGCATTTT. The encoded protein is CASSPRTVRNNQPQHF.

This clonotype was seen many times. The CDR3 sequence is CSALRDAETQYF. CDR3 nucleotide sequence: TGCAGTGCTCTCCGGGACGCGGAGACCCAGTACTTC. V gene TRBV20-1 combines with J gene TRBJ2-5, with D perhaps given as TRBD1 or TRBD2 (5 bases each). Germline V gives CDR1 DFQATT, CDR2 SNEGSKA (reference sequence). The CDR3 extends over 12 amino acids. Trimming removed 5 bases at V and 5 bases at J, with 12 bases between.

V and J are TRBV12-3 or TRBV12-4 and TRBJ1-2, with unresolved D. The CDR3 sequence is 13 residues long. Trimming cost V 4 bases and J 3 bases, with 9 bases left between them. This CDR3 reads CASSSPPHYGYTF. CDR3 sequence (DNA): TGTGCCAGCAGTTCCCCCCCGCACTATGGCTACACCTTC.

This clonotype was detected a few times. The J gene is TRBJ1-2, the V gene TRBV29-1; 10 bases map to TRBD1. This CDR3 is built from 11 residues. CDR1 and CDR2 from the germline V gene are SQVTM and ANQGSEA. After removal of 5 bases from V and 8 bases from J, the junction contained 2 bases not matched to a gene. The CDR3 DNA is TGCAGCGTTCCGGACAGGGGGGGCTACACCTTC. Protein product: CSVPDRGGYTF.

In its sample, this clonotype was seen many times. The V and J genes are TRBV7-2 and TRBJ2-5; D uncertain. CDR1 and CDR2 from the germline V gene are SGHTA and FQGNSA. This CDR3 is built from 14 residues. Trimming stripped 1 base from V and 5 bases from J, with 11 bases between. The CDR3 DNA is TGTGCCAGCAGCTTAGATGTAGGGATGGAGACCCAGTACTTC. It translates to CASSLDVGMETQYF.

This clonotype showed up many times. This sequence joins TRBV29-1 and TRBJ1-2, with 10 bases aligning to TRBD1. The J segment lost 3 bases and the V segment lost 7 bases, leaving 5 bases of the junction unmatched. In germline, CDR1 is SQVTM, CDR2 ANQGSEA. CDR3 length: 13 amino acids. CDR3 region: CSAGTGDYYGYTF. CDR3 DNA: TGCAGCGCTGGGACAGGGGATTACTATGGCTACACCTTC.